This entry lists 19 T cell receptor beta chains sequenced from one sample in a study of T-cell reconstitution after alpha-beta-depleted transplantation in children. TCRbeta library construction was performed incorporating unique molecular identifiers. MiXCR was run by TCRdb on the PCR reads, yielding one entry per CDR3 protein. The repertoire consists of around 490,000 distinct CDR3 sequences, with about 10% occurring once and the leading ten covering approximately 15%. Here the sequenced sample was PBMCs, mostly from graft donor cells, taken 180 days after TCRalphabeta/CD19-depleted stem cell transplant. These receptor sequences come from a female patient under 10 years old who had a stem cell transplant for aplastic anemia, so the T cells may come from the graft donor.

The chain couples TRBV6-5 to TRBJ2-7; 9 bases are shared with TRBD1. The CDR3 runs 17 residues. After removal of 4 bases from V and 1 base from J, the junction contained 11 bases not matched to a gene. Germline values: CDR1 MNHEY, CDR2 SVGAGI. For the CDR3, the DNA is TGTGCCAGCAGTTCATTCACAGGGGGCGCTTGGTCCTACGAGCAGTACTTC. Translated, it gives CASSSFTGGAWSYEQYF.

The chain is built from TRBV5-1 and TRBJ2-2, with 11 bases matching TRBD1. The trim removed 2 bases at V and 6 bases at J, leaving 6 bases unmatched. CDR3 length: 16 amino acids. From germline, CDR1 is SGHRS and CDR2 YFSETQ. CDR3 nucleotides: TGCGCCAGCAGCTTTGGAGGGACAGGGGGATCCGGGGAGCTGTTTTTT. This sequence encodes CASSFGGTGGSGELFF.

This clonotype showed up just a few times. The CDR3: CASSQDLGPYNQPQHF. Written as DNA, the CDR3 is TGCGCCAGCAGCCAAGATCTAGGACCGTACAATCAGCCCCAGCATTTT. This chain connects TRBV4-3 to TRBJ1-5; D is ambiguous. V lost 0 bases, J lost 3 bases, and 12 bases lay in between. This CDR3 is built from 16 residues. CDR1 is LGHNA, CDR2 YSLEER, per germline.

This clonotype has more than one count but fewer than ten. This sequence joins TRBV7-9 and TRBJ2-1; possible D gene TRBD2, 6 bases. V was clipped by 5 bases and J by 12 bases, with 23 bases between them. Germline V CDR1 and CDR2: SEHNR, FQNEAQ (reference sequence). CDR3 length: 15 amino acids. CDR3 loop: CASSQTSTHTSMQFF. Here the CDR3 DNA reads TGTGCCAGCAGCCAAACTAGCACCCATACCTCAATGCAGTTCTTC.

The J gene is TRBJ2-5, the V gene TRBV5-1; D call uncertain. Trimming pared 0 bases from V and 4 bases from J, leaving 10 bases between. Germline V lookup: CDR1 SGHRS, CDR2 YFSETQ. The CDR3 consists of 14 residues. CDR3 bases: TGCGCCAGCAGCTTGGCTGGTTCGGTAGAGACCCAGTACTTC. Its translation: CASSLAGSVETQYF.

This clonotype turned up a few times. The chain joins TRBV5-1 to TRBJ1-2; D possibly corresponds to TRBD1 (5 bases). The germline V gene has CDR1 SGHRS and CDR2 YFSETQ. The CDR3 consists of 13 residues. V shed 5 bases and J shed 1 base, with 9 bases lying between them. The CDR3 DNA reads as TGCGCCAGCAGGACAGATCTTAACTATGGCTACACCTTC. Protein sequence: CASRTDLNYGYTF.

This CDR3 is CASSVTGQETQYF. Written as DNA, the CDR3 is TGTGCCAGCAGCGTTACAGGGCAAGAGACCCAGTACTTC. V is TRBV7-7 and J is TRBJ2-5; D is perhaps TRBD1 (6 bases). Looked up from germline, CDR1 is SSHAT and CDR2 is FNYEAQ (reference sequence). The CDR3 has 13 amino acids. Trimming removed 5 bases at V and 2 bases at J, with 9 bases between.

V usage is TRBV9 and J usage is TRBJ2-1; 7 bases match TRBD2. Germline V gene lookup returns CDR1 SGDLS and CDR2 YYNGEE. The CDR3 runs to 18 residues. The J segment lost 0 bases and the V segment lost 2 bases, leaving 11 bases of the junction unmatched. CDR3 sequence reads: CASSVGAGATISYNEQFF. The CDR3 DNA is TGTGCCAGCAGCGTCGGGGCGGGAGCCACGATCTCCTACAATGAGCAGTTCTTC. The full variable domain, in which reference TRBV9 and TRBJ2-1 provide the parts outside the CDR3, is DSGVTQTPKHLITATGQRVTLRCSPRSGDLSVYWYQQSLDQGLQFLIQYYNGEERAKGNILERFSAQQFPDLHSELNLSSLELGDSALYFCASSVGAGATISYNEQFFGPGTRLTVL.

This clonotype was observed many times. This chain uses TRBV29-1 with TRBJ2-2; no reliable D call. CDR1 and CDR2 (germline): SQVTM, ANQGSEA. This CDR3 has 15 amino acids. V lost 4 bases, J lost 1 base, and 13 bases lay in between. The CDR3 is CSVASRGKNTGELFF. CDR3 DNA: TGCAGCGTTGCTTCCCGAGGAAAGAACACCGGGGAGCTGTTTTTT.

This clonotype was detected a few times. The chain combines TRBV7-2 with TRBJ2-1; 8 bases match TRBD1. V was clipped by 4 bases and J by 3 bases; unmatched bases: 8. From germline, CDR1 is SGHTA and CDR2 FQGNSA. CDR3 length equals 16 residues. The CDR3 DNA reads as TGTGCCAGCAGCTATTTCGGGACAGGTGTCTACAATGAGCAGTTCTTC. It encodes CASSYFGTGVYNEQFF. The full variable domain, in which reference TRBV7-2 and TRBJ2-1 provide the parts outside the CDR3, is GAGVSQSPSNKVTEKGKDVELRCDPISGHTALYWYRQSLGQGLEFLIYFQGNSAPDKSGLPSDRFSAERTGGSVSTLTIQRTQQEDSAVYLCASSYFGTGVYNEQFFGPGTRLTVL.

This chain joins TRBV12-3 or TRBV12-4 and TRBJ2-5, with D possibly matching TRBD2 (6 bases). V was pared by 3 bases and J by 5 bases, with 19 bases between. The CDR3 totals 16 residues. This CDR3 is CASSFWGDAIRETQYF. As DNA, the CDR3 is TGTGCCAGCAGTTTTTGGGGGGACGCTATTAGGGAGACCCAGTACTTC.

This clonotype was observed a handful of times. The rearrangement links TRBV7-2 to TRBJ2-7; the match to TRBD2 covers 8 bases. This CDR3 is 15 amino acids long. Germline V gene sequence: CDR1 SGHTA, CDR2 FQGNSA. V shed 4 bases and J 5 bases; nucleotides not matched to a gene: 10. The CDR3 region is CASSSTGGAGDEQYV. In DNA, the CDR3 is TGTGCCAGCAGCTCGACCGGGGGGGCCGGGGACGAGCAGTACGTC.

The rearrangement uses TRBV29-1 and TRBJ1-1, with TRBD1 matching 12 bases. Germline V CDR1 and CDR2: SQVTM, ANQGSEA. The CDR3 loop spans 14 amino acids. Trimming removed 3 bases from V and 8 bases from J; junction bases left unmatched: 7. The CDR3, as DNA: TGCAGCGTTGACGGGACAGGGGGCGGATTCGAAGCTTTCTTT. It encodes CSVDGTGGGFEAFF.

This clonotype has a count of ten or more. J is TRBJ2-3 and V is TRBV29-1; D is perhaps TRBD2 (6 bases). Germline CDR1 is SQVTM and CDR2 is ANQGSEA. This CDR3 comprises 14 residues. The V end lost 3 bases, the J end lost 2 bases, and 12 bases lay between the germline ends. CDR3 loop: CSVEGLGFTDTQYF. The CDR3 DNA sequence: TGCAGCGTTGAGGGACTTGGATTCACAGATACGCAGTATTTT.

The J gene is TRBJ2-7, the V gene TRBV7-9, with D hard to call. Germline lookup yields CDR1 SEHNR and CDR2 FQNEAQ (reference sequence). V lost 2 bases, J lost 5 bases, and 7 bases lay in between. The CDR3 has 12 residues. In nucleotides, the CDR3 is TGTGCCAGCAGCTTACGCAGCCACGAGCAGTACGTC. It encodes CASSLRSHEQYV.

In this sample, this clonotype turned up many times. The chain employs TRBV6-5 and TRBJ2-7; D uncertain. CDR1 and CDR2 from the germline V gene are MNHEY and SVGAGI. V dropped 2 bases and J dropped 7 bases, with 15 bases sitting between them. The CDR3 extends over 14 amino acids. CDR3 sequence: CASSYNTVAGEQYF. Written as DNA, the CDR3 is TGTGCCAGCAGTTACAACACAGTGGCAGGAGAGCAGTACTTC.

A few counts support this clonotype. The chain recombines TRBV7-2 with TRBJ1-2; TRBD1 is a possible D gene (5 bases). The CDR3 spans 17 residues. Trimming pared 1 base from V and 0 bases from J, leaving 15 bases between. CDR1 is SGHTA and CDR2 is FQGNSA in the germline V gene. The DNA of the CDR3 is TGTGCCAGCAGCTTAGGGGCCAGGGAAGTAGCTAACTATGGCTACACCTTC. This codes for CASSLGAREVANYGYTF. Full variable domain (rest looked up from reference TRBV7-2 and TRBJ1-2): GAGVSQSPSNKVTEKGKDVELRCDPISGHTALYWYRQSLGQGLEFLIYFQGNSAPDKSGLPSDRFSAERTGGSVSTLTIQRTQQEDSAVYLCASSLGAREVANYGYTFGSGTRLTVV.

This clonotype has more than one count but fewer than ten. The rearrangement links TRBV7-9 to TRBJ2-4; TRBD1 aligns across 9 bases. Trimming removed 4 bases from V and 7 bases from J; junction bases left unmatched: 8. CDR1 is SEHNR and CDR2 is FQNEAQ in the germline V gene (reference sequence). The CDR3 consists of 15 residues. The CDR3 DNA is TGTGCCAGCAGCTACCGGGACAGGGAAATTAACATTCAGTACTTC. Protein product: CASSYRDREINIQYF.

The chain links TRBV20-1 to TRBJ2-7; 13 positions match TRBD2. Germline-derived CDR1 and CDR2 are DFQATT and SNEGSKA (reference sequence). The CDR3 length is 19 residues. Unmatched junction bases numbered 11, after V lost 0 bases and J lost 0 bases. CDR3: CSARECRLAGGRSSYEQYF. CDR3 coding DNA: TGCAGTGCTAGAGAATGTCGACTAGCGGGAGGAAGGAGCTCCTACGAGCAGTACTTC.